The subject of this entry is one T cell receptor beta chain. Its antigen is still unknown. The table came from immunoSEQ multiplex PCR; TCRdb's copy has only in-frame clones and leaves some out. The table has nearly 25,000 clones, about 82% seen once. CDR3 size: 15 residues. V was pared by 0 bases and J by 4 bases, with 10 bases between. Germline values: CDR1 SNHLY, CDR2 FYNNEI. The sample originates from a study of lymphopenia after photon versus proton radiotherapy. Broader study findings: Authors raise, but do not show, better survival with proton therapy. Larger post-nadir TCR diversity loss correlated inversely with survival in deceased patients. Photon-treated patients lost naive T cells and TCR diversity; proton-treated stayed stable.

The sequence derives from a woman aged 70-85 years with pancreatic cancer. V and J are TRBV2 and TRBJ1-5; D may be TRBD1 (6 bases). The source material was peripheral blood, sampled from a patient treated with proton-based radiotherapy. CDR3 sequence reads: CASSEAKGGNQPQHF. DNA for the CDR3: TGTGCCAGCAGTGAAGCGAAAGGGGGGAATCAGCCCCAGCATTTT.